Reported below is one T cell receptor beta chain. V was shortened by 5 bases and J by 4 bases, with 7 bases between the two germline ends. The CDR3 extends over 12 amino acids. The germline gives CDR1 MNHEY, CDR2 SMNVEV (reference sequence). Data came from immunoSEQ multiplex PCR; TCRdb stores just in-frame clones and leaves some out. The sample lists about 96,000 clones; 70% to 85% were seen once. This entry is derived from a study of OX40 agonist ivuxolimab in advanced cancers. The rearrangement uses TRBV27 and TRBJ2-3; D is unresolved. This sequence originates from an adult with an advanced solid tumor such as melanoma, head and neck, liver or kidney cancer. The specimen was CD4+ or CD8+ T cells sorted from blood, collected in a trial of the OX40 agonist ivuxolimab. The CDR3 sequence is CASSKTPDTQYF. CDR3 DNA: TGTGCCAGCAGTAAAACCCCAGATACGCAGTATTTT.